This is a list of T cell receptor beta chains from one sample in a study of T cells expressing NK-cell markers. From its re-call of the 5' RACE reads, TCRdb lists each CDR3 protein once, without DNA. The table gives over 100,000 distinct CDR3 sequences; the top ten clones make up around 18% of it. The sample was blood T cells: a sorted CD56 or NKG2C T cell subset, CD4+ or CD8+ T cells, or bulk PBMC T cells (not recorded which). These receptors all stem from a woman between 18 and 70 years old in good health. The CDR3 runs from the conserved cysteine through the conserved F or W. Each record gives: CDR3 protein, J gene, V gene.

cdr3_aa: CASSLAEEDTQYF; j_call: TRBJ2-3; v_call: TRBV7-3
cdr3_aa: CASSLEAKGEGAGGSDNEQFF; j_call: TRBJ2-1; v_call: TRBV12-3/TRBV12-4
cdr3_aa: CASSLVWRTGTSGTDTQYF; j_call: TRBJ2-3; v_call: TRBV7-8
cdr3_aa: CASSQEVRDHQPQHF; j_call: TRBJ1-5; v_call: TRBV4-1
cdr3_aa: CASSLGPGTSGIDTQYF; j_call: TRBJ2-3; v_call: TRBV5-4
cdr3_aa: CASSPPSDTGELFF; j_call: TRBJ2-2; v_call: TRBV18
cdr3_aa: CASSSTSGPYNEQFF; j_call: TRBJ2-1; v_call: TRBV11-2
cdr3_aa: CAAGDLGYTIYF; j_call: TRBJ1-3; v_call: TRBV7-9
cdr3_aa: CASSFISTGELFF; j_call: TRBJ2-2; v_call: TRBV7-2
cdr3_aa: CASSLDYTGELFF; j_call: TRBJ2-2; v_call: TRBV11-2
cdr3_aa: CASSLGTSGSEQYF; j_call: TRBJ2-7; v_call: TRBV7-7
cdr3_aa: CSVEDRAYYGYTF; j_call: TRBJ1-2; v_call: TRBV29-1
cdr3_aa: CASDPSGGDYGYTF; j_call: TRBJ1-2; v_call: TRBV28
cdr3_aa: CASSSTGTESSYEQYF; j_call: TRBJ2-7; v_call: TRBV7-9
cdr3_aa: CASTLRGGDYNEQFF; j_call: TRBJ2-1; v_call: TRBV12-3/TRBV12-4
cdr3_aa: CASSLGVNEQFF; j_call: TRBJ2-1; v_call: TRBV7-9
cdr3_aa: CASSPSGGRTDTQYF; j_call: TRBJ2-3; v_call: TRBV11-2
cdr3_aa: CASSTPEGSGRIYEQYF; j_call: TRBJ2-7; v_call: TRBV6-2/TRBV6-3
cdr3_aa: CASSAQTGSEQFF; j_call: TRBJ2-1; v_call: TRBV25-1
cdr3_aa: CASSSGLVGEQFF; j_call: TRBJ2-1; v_call: TRBV7-3
cdr3_aa: CASSFENRVEQYF; j_call: TRBJ2-7; v_call: TRBV12-3/TRBV12-4
cdr3_aa: CASSLPGHRDGYTF; j_call: TRBJ1-2; v_call: TRBV6-1